This T cell receptor beta chain appears in the sequencing data of a study of cytomegalovirus exposure and HLA in healthy donors. Whole-study findings and limits: Most TCR sequences were rare, but some public TCRs occurred in many donors. Owing to their indistinguishability, certain V segments, notably TRBV6-2 and TRBV6-3, were excluded. Immune exposure was documented only through CMV serostatus. A later analysis found common viral pathogens apparently linked to several of the most significant clusters.

PCR used 60 Vbeta primers and 13 Jbeta primers. Repertoires were generated with immunoSEQ multiplex PCR, while TCRdb's copy carries only in-frame clones and drops some. The table has 100,000 or so clones, 75% to 85% seen once. This clone was seen only a few times. No antigen is known for it. This CDR3 spans 14 amino acids. Germline V gene lookup returns CDR1 ENHRY and CDR2 SYGVKD. Trimming cost V 6 bases and J 5 bases; bases outside gene matches: 8. This TCR came from a man between 25 and 39 years old in good health and CMV-seronegative. The material sequenced was PBMCs. The rearrangement links TRBV10-3 to TRBJ2-7, with TRBD1 matching 9 bases. As DNA, the CDR3 is TGTGCCATCAGACCGGGACAGGGTGGGGACGAGCAGTACTTC. It encodes CAIRPGQGGDEQYF.